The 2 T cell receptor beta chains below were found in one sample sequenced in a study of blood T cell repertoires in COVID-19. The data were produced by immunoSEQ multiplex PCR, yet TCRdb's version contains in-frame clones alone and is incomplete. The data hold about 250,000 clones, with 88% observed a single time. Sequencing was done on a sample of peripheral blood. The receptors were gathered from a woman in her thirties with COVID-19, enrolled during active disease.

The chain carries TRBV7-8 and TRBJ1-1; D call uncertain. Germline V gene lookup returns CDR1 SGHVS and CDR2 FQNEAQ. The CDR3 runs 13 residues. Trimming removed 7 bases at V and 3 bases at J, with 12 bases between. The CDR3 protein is CASKWTGDTEAFF. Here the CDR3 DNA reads TGTGCCAGCAAATGGACCGGGGACACTGAAGCTTTCTTT. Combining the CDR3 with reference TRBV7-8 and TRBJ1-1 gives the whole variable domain GAGVSQSPRYKVAKRGQDVALRCDPISGHVSLFWYQQALGQGPEFLTYFQNEAQLDKSGLPSDRFFAERPEGSVSTLKIQRTQQEDSAVYLCASKWTGDTEAFFGQGTRLTVV.

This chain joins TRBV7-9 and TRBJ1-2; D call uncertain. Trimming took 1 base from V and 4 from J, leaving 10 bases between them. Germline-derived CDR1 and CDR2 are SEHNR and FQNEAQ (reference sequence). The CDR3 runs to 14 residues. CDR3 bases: TGTGCCAGCAGCTTAGACACAGACCGCTATGGCTACACCTTC. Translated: CASSLDTDRYGYTF.